The 10 T cell receptor beta chains presented below share a single source sample, sequenced in a study of blood T cell repertoires in COVID-19. The method was immunoSEQ multiplex PCR; TCRdb's version includes in-frame clones alone and lacks a portion of them. The sample lists around 390,000 clones, around nine tenths occurring once. Input material: PBMCs or T cells enriched from blood (not recorded which). The receptors come from a woman aged 45-65 years who had recovered from COVID-19.

This clone occurred a few times. The rearrangement joins TRBV29-1 to TRBJ1-2; 7 bases map to TRBD1. The CDR3 runs 13 residues. The V and J ends lost 7 bases and 4 bases, in that order; junction bases with no gene match: 9. CDR1 and CDR2 (germline): SQVTM, ANQGSEA. CDR3 in amino acids: CSARTGFSYGYTF. DNA of the CDR3: TGCAGCGCCAGGACAGGATTCTCCTATGGCTACACCTTC.

This rearrangement joins TRBV30 to TRBJ1-2; 7 bases match TRBD1. The junction had 12 bases not matched to a gene; V was cut back by 3 bases and J by 2 bases. Germline V lookup: CDR1 GTSNPN, CDR2 SVGIG (reference sequence). CDR3 length equals 16 residues. CDR3 nucleotides: TGTGCCTGGAGGGGAAGAGGGACAGCCTCAAACTATGGCTACACCTTC. This translates into CAWRGRGTASNYGYTF. The entire variable domain, with the rest obtained from reference TRBV30 and TRBJ1-2, is as follows: SQTIHQWPATLVQPVGSPLSLECTVEGTSNPNLYWYRQAAGRGLQLLFYSVGIGQISSEVPQNLSASRPQDRQFILSSKKLLLSDSGFYLCAWRGRGTASNYGYTFGSGTRLTVV.

V and J are TRBV28 and TRBJ1-6, with 7 positions matching TRBD1. CDR3 length: 15 amino acids. Trimming at V came to 5 bases and at J to 5 bases, leaving 6 bases not matched to a gene. Germline V CDR1 and CDR2: MDHEN, SYDVKM. The CDR3 DNA reads as TGTGCCAGCAGTCTGGGGACAGCCAATAATTCACCCCTCCACTTT. Protein sequence: CASSLGTANNSPLHF.

V usage is TRBV25-1 and J usage is TRBJ1-2, with D unresolved. Germline CDR1 is MGHDK and CDR2 is SYGVNS. The CDR3 runs 15 residues. Trimming took off 1 base at V and 5 bases at J, with 14 bases between the two ends. The CDR3 here is CASSEFGVGGYGYTF. The CDR3 nucleotides are TGTGCCAGCAGTGAATTCGGAGTAGGAGGTTATGGCTACACCTTC.

This chain uses TRBV29-1 with TRBJ1-5; 9 bases match TRBD1. With V trimmed by 4 bases and J by 2 bases, 15 bases remained unmatched. Germline V gives CDR1 SQVTM, CDR2 ANQGSEA. The CDR3 covers 18 residues. In DNA form, the CDR3 reads TGCAGCGTTGTGGAAAAGGGGACAGGGATCGAAGGCAATCAGCCCCAGCATTTT. Protein product: CSVVEKGTGIEGNQPQHF. The full variable domain, in which reference TRBV29-1 and TRBJ1-5 provide the parts outside the CDR3, is SAVISQKPSRDICQRGTSLTIQCQVDSQVTMMFWYRQQPGQSLTLIATANQGSEATYESGFVIDKFPISRPNLTFSTLTVSNMSPEDSSIYLCSVVEKGTGIEGNQPQHFGDGTRLSIL.

This chain connects TRBV7-2 to TRBJ2-1, with TRBD2 matching over 11 bases. Germline trimming cut 6 bases from V and 10 bases from J; bases unmatched to any gene: 11. Per germline, CDR1 SGHTA and CDR2 FQGNSA. The CDR3 has 15 residues. The CDR3 bases are TGTGCCAGCAGGTTCTTAGCGGGGGGGTTGCGAGAGCAGTTCTTC. This gives the protein CASRFLAGGLREQFF.

This clone has just a few counts. The CDR3 is CASSPRTIFNEQFF. The CDR3 DNA reads as TGTGCCAGCAGCCCGAGGACAATTTTCAATGAGCAGTTCTTC. This rearrangement joins TRBV12-1 to TRBJ2-1; no check of the table's D call, TRBD1, against the DNA was made. TRBV12-1 is shown as a pseudogene. This CDR3 comprises 14 residues.

The J gene is TRBJ1-2, the V gene TRBV28; no firm D call. Trimming pared 6 bases from V and 2 bases from J, leaving 25 bases between. Germline CDR1 reads MDHEN; CDR2 reads SYDVKM. The CDR3 length is 18 residues. The CDR3 protein is CASSSTGPGVHRNYGYTF. The CDR3 bases are TGTGCCAGCAGCTCTACCGGCCCCGGGGTACACCGAAACTATGGCTACACCTTC.

The rearrangement joins TRBV30 to TRBJ2-2, with TRBD1 identical over 8 bases. There are 14 residues in the CDR3. The trim removed 5 bases at V and 5 bases at J, leaving 7 bases unmatched. Looked up from germline, CDR1 is GTSNPN and CDR2 is SVGIG (reference sequence). CDR3 DNA: TGTGCCTGGCAGGGGGCAGGGAGGACCGGGGAGCTGTTTTTT. Amino acid sequence: CAWQGAGRTGELFF.

A single count supports this clone. The CDR3 here is CARTGQGDYGYTF. Written as DNA, the CDR3 is TGTGCCAGGACGGGACAGGGGGACTATGGCTACACCTTC. The chain recombines TRBV2 with TRBJ1-2; the match to TRBD1 covers 11 bases. The CDR3 totals 13 residues. The ends lost 9 bases at V and 3 bases at J; junction bases unmatched: 3. From germline, CDR1 is SNHLY and CDR2 FYNNEI. Complete variable domain (other parts from reference TRBV2 and TRBJ1-2): EPEVTQTPSHQVTQMGQEVILRCVPISNHLYFYWYRQILGQKVEFLVSFYNNEISEKSEIFDDQFSVERPDGSNFTLKIRSTKLEDSAMYFCARTGQGDYGYTFGSGTRLTVV.